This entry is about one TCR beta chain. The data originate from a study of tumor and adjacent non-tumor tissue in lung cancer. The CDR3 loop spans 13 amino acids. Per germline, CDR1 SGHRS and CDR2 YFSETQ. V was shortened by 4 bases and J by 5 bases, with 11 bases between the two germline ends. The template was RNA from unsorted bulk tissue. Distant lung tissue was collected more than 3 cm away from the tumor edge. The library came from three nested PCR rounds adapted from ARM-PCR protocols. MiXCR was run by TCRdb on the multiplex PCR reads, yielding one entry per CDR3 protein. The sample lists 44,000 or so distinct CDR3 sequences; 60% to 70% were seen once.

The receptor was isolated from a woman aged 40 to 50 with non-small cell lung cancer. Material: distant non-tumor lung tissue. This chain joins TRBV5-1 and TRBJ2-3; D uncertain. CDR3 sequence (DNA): TGCGCCAGCAGCAAAGATCTACGAGATACGCAGTATTTT. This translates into CASSKDLRDTQYF.